This TCR beta chain came from a study of cytomegalovirus exposure and HLA in healthy donors. On the study more broadly: Samples from HLA-typed donors yielded some 85 million unique TCRs in an early data release. Study results and caveats: The sole available immune exposure information was CMV serostatus. Researchers counted around 150 TCR beta chains as cytomegalovirus-associated.

Worth noting for this clone: What it recognizes is unknown.

The CDR3 contains 13 residues. V was pared by 5 bases and J by 9 bases, with 6 bases of the junction left unmatched. The germline CDR1 and CDR2 sequences are MNHNS and SASEGT. Primers for the PCR totalled 60 Vbeta and 13 Jbeta. Study processing details: An analysis that came later counted roughly 80 million unique TCR beta chains, approximately 10 million shared. Sequencing used immunoSEQ multiplex PCR; TCRdb keeps in-frame clones, though not all of them. Clonal size and the V and J genes are those of that table, whereas D and trimming came from the DNA. The data contain 150,000 to 200,000 clones, approximately 82% of them singletons.

Sequencing was carried out using PBMCs. The V call is TRBV6-1, the J call TRBJ2-1; 8 bases match TRBD2. The receptor comes from a woman under 30 in good health and CMV-seropositive. The CDR3: CASSRGGLGEQFF. CDR3 bases: TGTGCCAGCAGTCGGGGGGGCCTGGGTGAGCAGTTCTTC.